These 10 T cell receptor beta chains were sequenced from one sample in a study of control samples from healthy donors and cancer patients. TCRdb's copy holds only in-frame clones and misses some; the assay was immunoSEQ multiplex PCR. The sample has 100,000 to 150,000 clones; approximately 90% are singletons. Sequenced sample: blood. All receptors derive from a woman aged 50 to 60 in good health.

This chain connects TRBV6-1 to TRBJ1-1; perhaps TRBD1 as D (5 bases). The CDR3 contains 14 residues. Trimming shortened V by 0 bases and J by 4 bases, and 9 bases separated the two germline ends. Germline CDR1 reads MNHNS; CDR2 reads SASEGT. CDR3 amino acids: CASSEASGITEAFF. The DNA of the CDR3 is TGTGCCAGCAGTGAAGCTTCAGGGATCACTGAAGCTTTCTTT.

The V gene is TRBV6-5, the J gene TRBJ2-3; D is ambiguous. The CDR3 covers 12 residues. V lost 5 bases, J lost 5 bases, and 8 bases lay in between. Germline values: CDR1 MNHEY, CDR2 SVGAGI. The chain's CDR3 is CASSILGDTQYF. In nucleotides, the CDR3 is TGTGCCAGCAGTATCCTAGGAGATACGCAGTATTTT.

As DNA, the CDR3 is TGTGCCAGCGGGCCAGGGCCTAGCGGGAGGGCCGTAACCCGCTCCTACAATGAGCAGTTCTTC. It codes for CASGPGPSGRAVTRSYNEQFF. The V and J genes are TRBV2 and TRBJ2-1; 12 bases agree with TRBD2. This CDR3 contains 21 residues. V lost 8 bases, J lost 0 bases, and 20 bases stayed unmatched. Germline V lookup: CDR1 SNHLY, CDR2 FYNNEI.

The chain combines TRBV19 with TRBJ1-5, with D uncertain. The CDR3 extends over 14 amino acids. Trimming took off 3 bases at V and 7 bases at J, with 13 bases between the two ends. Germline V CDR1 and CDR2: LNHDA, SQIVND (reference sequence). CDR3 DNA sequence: TGTGCCAGTAGTATGGGAGATTCAATCCAGCCCCAGCATTTT. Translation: CASSMGDSIQPQHF.

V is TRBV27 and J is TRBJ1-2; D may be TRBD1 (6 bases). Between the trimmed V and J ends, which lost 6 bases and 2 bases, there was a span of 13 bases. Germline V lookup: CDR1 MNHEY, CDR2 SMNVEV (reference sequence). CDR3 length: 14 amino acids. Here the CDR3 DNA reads TGTGCCAGCAGCTCCTGGGGGGCGAACTATGGCTACACCTTC. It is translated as CASSSWGANYGYTF.

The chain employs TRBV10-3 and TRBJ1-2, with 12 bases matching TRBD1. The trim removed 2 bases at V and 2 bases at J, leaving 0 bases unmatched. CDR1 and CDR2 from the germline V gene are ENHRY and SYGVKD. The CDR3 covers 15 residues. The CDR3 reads CAISEGTGGNYGYTF. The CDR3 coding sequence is TGTGCCATCAGTGAGGGGACAGGGGGCAACTATGGCTACACCTTC.

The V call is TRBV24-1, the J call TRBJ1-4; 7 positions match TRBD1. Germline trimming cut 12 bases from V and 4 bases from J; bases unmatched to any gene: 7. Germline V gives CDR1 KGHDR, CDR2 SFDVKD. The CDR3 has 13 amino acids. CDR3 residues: CAPPGQRNEKLFF. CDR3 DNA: TGTGCCCCCCCGGGACAGCGTAATGAAAAACTGTTTTTT.

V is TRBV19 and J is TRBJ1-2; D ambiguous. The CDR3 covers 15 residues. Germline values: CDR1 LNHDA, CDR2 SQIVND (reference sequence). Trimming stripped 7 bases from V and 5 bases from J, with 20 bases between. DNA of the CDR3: TGTGCCAGTACCAAGACAAGGAATGGGTTTTATGGCTACACCTTC. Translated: CASTKTRNGFYGYTF.

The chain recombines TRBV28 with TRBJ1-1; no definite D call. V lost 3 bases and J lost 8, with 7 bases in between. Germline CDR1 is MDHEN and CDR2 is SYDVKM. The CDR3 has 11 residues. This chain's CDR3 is CASSFKGEAFF. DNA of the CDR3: TGTGCCAGCAGTTTTAAGGGCGAAGCTTTCTTT.

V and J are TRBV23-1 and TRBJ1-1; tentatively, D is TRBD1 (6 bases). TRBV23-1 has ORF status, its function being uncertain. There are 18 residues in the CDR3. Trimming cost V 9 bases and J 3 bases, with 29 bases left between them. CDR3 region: CARRDGWGLYWTDTEAFF. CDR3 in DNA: TGCGCCAGAAGGGACGGATGGGGATTGTATTGGACAGACACTGAAGCTTTCTTT.